These T cell receptor beta chains were read from a single sample in a study of CD8 T cells in ankylosing spondylitis. TCRdb re-derived calls from the 5' RACE reads in MiXCR, one entry per CDR3 protein. Of more than 150,000 distinct CDR3 sequences in the sample, over 15% were seen once. Sequenced material: blood, either unsorted or a sorted T cell fraction (not recorded which). These receptors originate from a male donor aged 10 to 30 with ankylosing spondylitis or in good health (not recorded which). The CDR3 runs from the conserved cysteine through the conserved F or W. The D gene is left open where the match is weak. Some rows mark clone size as missing; the rest say once, few, many or name a class of expanded clone.

J gene,V gene,clone size,D gene,CDR3 DNA,CDR3 protein
TRBJ2-1,TRBV3-1,many,TRBD2,TGTGCCAGCAGCCAAGATGGGAGGACTAGCGGGAGTCTCTCCTACAATGAGCAGTTCTTC,CASSQDGRTSGSLSYNEQFF
TRBJ2-2,TRBV27,NA,TRBD1,TGTGCCAGCAGTATCACAGGGGGCACCGGGGAGCTGTTTTTT,CASSITGGTGELFF
TRBJ1-6,TRBV18,many,NA,TGTGCCAGCTCGCAAAACGAATATAATTCACCCCTCCACTTT,CASSQNEYNSPLHF
TRBJ2-5,TRBV7-9,many,TRBD2,TGTGCCAGCAGCCTGCGGGGGGGGACCCACCAAGAGACCCAGTACTTC,CASSLRGGTHQETQYF
TRBJ2-3,TRBV20-1,NA,NA,TGCAGTGCTAGAGATGGGTCAGATACGCAGTATTTT,CSARDGSDTQYF
TRBJ2-1,TRBV30,NA,NA,TGTGCCTGGAGTGTGAGGGGGGGAATCTACAATGAGCAGTTCTTC,CAWSVRGGIYNEQFF
TRBJ2-7,TRBV20-1,many,NA,TGCAGTGCTAGGGGGTCGGCGGGGTACGAGCAGTACTTC,CSARGSAGYEQYF
TRBJ2-2,TRBV4-3,many,NA,TGCGCCAGCAGCCCCACCGGACCGACCGGGGAGCTGTTTTTT,CASSPTGPTGELFF
TRBJ2-7,TRBV29-1,many,NA,TGCAGCGTTGGTGGGGAGTACGAGCAGTACTTC,CSVGGEYEQYF
TRBJ1-1,TRBV12-3/TRBV12-4,many,NA,TGTGCCAGCAGTTCTGAATGGACAGTGAACACTGAAGCTTTCTTT,CASSSEWTVNTEAFF
TRBJ2-1,TRBV20-1,NA,NA,TGCAGTGCTATACGGGACAACTCCTACAATGAGCAGTTCTTC,CSAIRDNSYNEQFF
TRBJ1-5,TRBV20-1,NA,NA,TGCAGTGCTAGAGTGGGGCGGTATAGCAATCAGCCCCAGCATTTT,CSARVGRYSNQPQHF
TRBJ2-1,TRBV6-4,many,TRBD2,TGTGCCGCTTCTAGGACTAGCGGATCTGAGCAGTTCTTC,CAASRTSGSEQFF
TRBJ2-3,TRBV5-6,NA,TRBD2,TGTGCCACATCCCGGACTAGAAGCACAGATACGCAGTATTTT,CATSRTRSTDTQYF
TRBJ2-1,TRBV2,NA,NA,TGTGTCAGCAGTGATGAGCAGTTCTTC,CVSSDEQFF
TRBJ2-3,TRBV10-3,many,TRBD1,TGTGCCGGCGGACAGGGGGAGGCGGGTACGCAGTATTTT,CAGGQGEAGTQYF
TRBJ2-3,TRBV7-8,many,NA,TGTGCCAGCAGCCTAATCCGAGACAGGAGCACAGATACGCAGTATTTT,CASSLIRDRSTDTQYF
TRBJ2-3,TRBV6-2/TRBV6-3,many,NA,TGTGCCAGCACCGGAGACTCCCCCACGCAGTATTTT,CASTGDSPTQYF
TRBJ1-1,TRBV29-1,NA,NA,TGCAGCGTCGGGCCAAGGGCAATTGAAGCTTTCTTT,CSVGPRAIEAFF
TRBJ2-5,TRBV4-2,NA,NA,TGTGCCAGCAGCCAAGGTCTCGGGCTACAAGAGACCCAGTACTTC,CASSQGLGLQETQYF
TRBJ1-1,TRBV6-5,many,NA,TGTGCCAGCAGCCCTCAACTCCTAACGGCGGGCACTGAAGCTTTCTTT,CASSPQLLTAGTEAFF
TRBJ2-5,TRBV20-1,many,TRBD2,TGCAGTGCTGGACTAGCGGGAGAGGAGACCCAGTACTTC,CSAGLAGEETQYF
TRBJ2-1,TRBV20-1,NA,TRBD2,TGCAGTGCGGAAGGACCGGGACTAGACCACAATGAGCAGTTCTTC,CSAEGPGLDHNEQFF
TRBJ1-5,TRBV4-3,NA,NA,TGCGCCAGCAGCCAAGATTCGGGCAGCAATCAGCCCCAGCATTTT,CASSQDSGSNQPQHF
TRBJ2-3,TRBV29-1,few,NA,TGCAGTACCAAGGGCACAGATACGCAGTATTTT,CSTKGTDTQYF
TRBJ2-3,TRBV29-1,NA,TRBD2,TGCAGCGTTGGCCGCCTAGCGGGAGGGCCGAATACGCAGTATTTT,CSVGRLAGGPNTQYF
TRBJ2-1,TRBV24-1,many,NA,TGTGCCACCAGTGACCCAGCCGTGGGCCAAGACGCCTACAATGAGCAGTTCTTC,CATSDPAVGQDAYNEQFF
TRBJ1-5,TRBV12-3/TRBV12-4,many,TRBD1,TGTGCCAGCAGACCCCGGGACAGGGATAATCAGCCCCAGCATTTT,CASRPRDRDNQPQHF
TRBJ1-6,TRBV7-8,many,TRBD1,TGTGCCAGCAGCTTAGCCGGACAGGGGGCGAGTTCACCCCTCCACTTT,CASSLAGQGASSPLHF
TRBJ2-1,TRBV5-1,many,TRBD2,TGCGCCAGCAGCTCTACTAGCGGGAGGTGGAATGAGCAGTTCTTC,CASSSTSGRWNEQFF
TRBJ2-7,TRBV7-8,NA,NA,TGTGCCAGCAGCTTCGACGGTCTGGAGCAGTACTTC,CASSFDGLEQYF
TRBJ1-5,TRBV30,many,NA,TGTGCCTGGAGTGTACACAGGGGCAATCAGCCCCAGCATTTT,CAWSVHRGNQPQHF
TRBJ2-2,TRBV3-1,many,NA,TGTGCCAGCAAAAATCCCGGGGAGCTGTTTTTT,CASKNPGELFF
TRBJ1-2,TRBV5-1,many,NA,TGCGCCAGCAGCGTGGGGACTGACGACGCCTATGGCTACACCTTC,CASSVGTDDAYGYTF
TRBJ1-5,TRBV3-1,many,NA,TGTGCCAGCAGCCAAGACTACAGGATTAATCAGCCCCAGCATTTT,CASSQDYRINQPQHF
TRBJ1-4,TRBV29-1,NA,NA,TGCAGCGTTTTGCCGTCGTCAGCTGAAAAACTGTTTTTT,CSVLPSSAEKLFF
TRBJ2-7,TRBV6-1,NA,NA,TGTGCCAGCAGTGAAGCTCACGGACAGTCCTACGAGCAGTACTTC,CASSEAHGQSYEQYF
TRBJ2-1,TRBV24-1,many,TRBD2,TGTGCCACCAGCCCCAAACCGGGACTAGCGGCCTACAATGAGCAGTTCTTC,CATSPKPGLAAYNEQFF
TRBJ1-5,TRBV19,many,TRBD1,TGTGCCAGTAGTATCCCCCAGGGGGACAATCAGCCCCAGCATTTT,CASSIPQGDNQPQHF